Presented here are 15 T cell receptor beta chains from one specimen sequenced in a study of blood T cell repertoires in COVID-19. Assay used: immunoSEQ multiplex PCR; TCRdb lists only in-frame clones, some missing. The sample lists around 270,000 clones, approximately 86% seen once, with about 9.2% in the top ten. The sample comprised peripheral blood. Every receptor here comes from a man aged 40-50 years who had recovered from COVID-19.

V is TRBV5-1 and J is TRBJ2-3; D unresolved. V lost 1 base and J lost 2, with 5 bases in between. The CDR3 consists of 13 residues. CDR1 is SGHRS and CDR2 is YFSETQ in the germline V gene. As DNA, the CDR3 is TGCGCCAGCAGCTTGTCCAACACAGATACGCAGTATTTT. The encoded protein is CASSLSNTDTQYF.

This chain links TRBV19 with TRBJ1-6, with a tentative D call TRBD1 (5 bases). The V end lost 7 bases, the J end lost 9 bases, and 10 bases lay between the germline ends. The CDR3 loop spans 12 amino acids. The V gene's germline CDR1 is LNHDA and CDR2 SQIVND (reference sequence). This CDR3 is CASTTGGSPLHF. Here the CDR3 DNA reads TGTGCCAGTACTACAGGTGGTTCACCCCTCCACTTT.

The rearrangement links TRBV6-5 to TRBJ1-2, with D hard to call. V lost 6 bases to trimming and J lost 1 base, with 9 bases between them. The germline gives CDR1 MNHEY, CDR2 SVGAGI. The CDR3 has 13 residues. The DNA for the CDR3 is TGTGCCAGCAGCACGGGTCTTAACTATGGCTACACCTTC. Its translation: CASSTGLNYGYTF.

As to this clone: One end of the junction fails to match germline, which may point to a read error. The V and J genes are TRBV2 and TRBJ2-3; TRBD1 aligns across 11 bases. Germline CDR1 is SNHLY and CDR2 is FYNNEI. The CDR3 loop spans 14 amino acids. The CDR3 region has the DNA TGTGCCAGCAGAGGGACAGGGGGAAGGGATAGGCAGTATTTT. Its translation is CASRGTGGRDRQYF.

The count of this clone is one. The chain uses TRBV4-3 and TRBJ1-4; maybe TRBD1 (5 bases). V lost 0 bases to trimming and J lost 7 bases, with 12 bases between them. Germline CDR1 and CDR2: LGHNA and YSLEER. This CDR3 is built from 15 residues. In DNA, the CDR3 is TGCGCCAGCAGCCAAGAACACAGGCCGGGTGAAAAACTGTTTTTT. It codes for CASSQEHRPGEKLFF.

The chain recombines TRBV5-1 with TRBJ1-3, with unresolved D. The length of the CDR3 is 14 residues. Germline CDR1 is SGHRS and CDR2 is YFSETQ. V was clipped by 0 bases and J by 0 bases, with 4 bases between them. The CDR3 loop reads CASSLAHSGNTIYF. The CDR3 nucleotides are TGCGCCAGCAGCTTGGCCCACTCTGGAAACACCATATATTTT.

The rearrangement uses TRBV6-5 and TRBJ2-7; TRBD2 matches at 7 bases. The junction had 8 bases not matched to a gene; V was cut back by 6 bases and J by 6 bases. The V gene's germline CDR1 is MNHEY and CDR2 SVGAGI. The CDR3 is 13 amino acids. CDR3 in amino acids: CASSPGLGREQYF. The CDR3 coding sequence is TGTGCCAGCAGCCCCGGACTAGGCCGCGAGCAGTACTTC.

The CDR3 sequence is CASSLLAGTEQYF. The CDR3 DNA follows: TGTGCCAGCAGTTTATTAGCGGGGACCGAGCAGTACTTC. V usage is TRBV12-3 or TRBV12-4 and J usage is TRBJ2-7; 8 bases align to TRBD2. The V and J ends lost 2 bases and 6 bases, in that order; junction bases with no gene match: 3. The CDR3 has 13 amino acids.

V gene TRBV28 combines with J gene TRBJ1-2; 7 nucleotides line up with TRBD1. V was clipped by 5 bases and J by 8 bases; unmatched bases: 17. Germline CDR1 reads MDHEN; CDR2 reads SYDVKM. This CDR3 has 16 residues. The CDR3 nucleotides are TGTGCCAGCAGTCAGACCCGGACAGGTTTGGGTGGCGGCTACACCTTC. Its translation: CASSQTRTGLGGGYTF.

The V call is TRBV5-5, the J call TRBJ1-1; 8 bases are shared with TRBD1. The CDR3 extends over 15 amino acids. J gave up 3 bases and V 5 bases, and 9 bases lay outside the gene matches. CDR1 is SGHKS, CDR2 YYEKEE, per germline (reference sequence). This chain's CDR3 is CASRVTTGADTEAFF. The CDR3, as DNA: TGTGCCAGCAGGGTAACGACAGGGGCGGACACTGAAGCTTTCTTT. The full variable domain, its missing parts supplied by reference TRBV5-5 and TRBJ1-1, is DAGVTQSPTHLIKTRGQQVTLRCSPISGHKSVSWYQQVLGQGPQFIFQYYEKEERGRGNFPDRFSARQFPNYSSELNVNALLLGDSALYLCASRVTTGADTEAFFGQGTRLTVV.

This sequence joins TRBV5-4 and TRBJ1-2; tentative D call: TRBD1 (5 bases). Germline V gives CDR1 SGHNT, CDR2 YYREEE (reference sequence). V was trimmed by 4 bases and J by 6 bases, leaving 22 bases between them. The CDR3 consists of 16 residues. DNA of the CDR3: TGTGCCAGCAGCCTCGCCGCCTACAGGCTTGACAATGGCTACACCTTC. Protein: CASSLAAYRLDNGYTF. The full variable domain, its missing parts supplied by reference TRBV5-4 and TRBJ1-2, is ETGVTQSPTHLIKTRGQQVTLRCSSQSGHNTVSWYQQALGQGPQFIFQYYREEENGRGNFPPRFSGLQFPNYSSELNVNALELDDSALYLCASSLAAYRLDNGYTFGSGTRLTVV.

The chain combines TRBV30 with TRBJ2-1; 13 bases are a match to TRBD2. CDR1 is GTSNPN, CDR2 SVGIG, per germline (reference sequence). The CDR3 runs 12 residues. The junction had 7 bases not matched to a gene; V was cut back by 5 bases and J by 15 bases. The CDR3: CAWGTSGIWRFF. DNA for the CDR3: TGTGCCTGGGGGACTAGCGGGATCTGGCGGTTCTTC.

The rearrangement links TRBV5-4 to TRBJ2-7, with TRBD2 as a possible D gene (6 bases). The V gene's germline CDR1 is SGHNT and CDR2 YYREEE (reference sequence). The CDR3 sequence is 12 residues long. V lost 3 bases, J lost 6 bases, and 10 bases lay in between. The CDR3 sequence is CASSSGLFEQYF. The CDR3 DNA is TGTGCCAGCAGCTCGGGACTTTTCGAGCAGTACTTC.

The CDR3 is CASSVGLIGGRGEQFF. CDR3 DNA: TGTGCCAGCAGCGTGGGACTAATTGGGGGCAGGGGTGAGCAGTTCTTC. V is TRBV9 and J is TRBJ2-1; D possibly corresponds to TRBD2 (7 bases). This CDR3 contains 16 residues. Germline V gene sequence: CDR1 SGDLS, CDR2 YYNGEE. V lost 2 bases and J lost 9, with 21 bases in between.

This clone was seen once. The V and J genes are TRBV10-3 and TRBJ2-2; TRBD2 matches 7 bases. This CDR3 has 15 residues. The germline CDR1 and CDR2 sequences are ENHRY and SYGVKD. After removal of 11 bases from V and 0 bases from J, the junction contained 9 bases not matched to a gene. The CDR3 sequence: CAVKRGGPNTGELFF. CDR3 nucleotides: TGTGCCGTCAAGAGGGGAGGGCCGAACACCGGGGAGCTGTTTTTT.